Following are 20 T cell receptor beta chains from one sample sequenced in a study of cytomegalovirus exposure and HLA in healthy donors. Use of 60 Vbeta and 13 Jbeta primers characterized the PCR. Profiled with immunoSEQ multiplex PCR; TCRdb holds only in-frame clones, not every one. The table shows approximately 150,000 clones, with roughly 84% occurring only once. Sequenced material: PBMCs. These TCRs come from a young man in good health and CMV-seronegative.

The CDR3: CASSPPTGGAKTQYF. CDR3 DNA: TGTGCCAGCTCACCACCGACAGGGGGCGCGAAGACCCAGTACTTC. This chain uses TRBV18 with TRBJ2-5; TRBD1 aligns across 10 bases. Germline CDR1 is KGHSH and CDR2 is LQKENI. Losses at the gene ends were 0 bases for V and 6 bases for J; bases not matched to a gene: 4. The CDR3 is 15 residues long.

The chain employs TRBV15 and TRBJ1-1; D gene ambiguous. Trimming took off 2 bases at V and 3 bases at J, with 7 bases between the two ends. This CDR3 comprises 13 residues. Germline CDR1 LNHNV, CDR2 YYDKDF (reference sequence). CDR3 coding DNA: TGTGCCACCAGCAGAACGGGGTACACTGAAGCTTTCTTT. Translated, it gives CATSRTGYTEAFF.

This chain connects TRBV5-6 to TRBJ1-1; D might be TRBD1 (5 bases). This CDR3 has 17 residues. Germline V gene sequence: CDR1 SGHDT, CDR2 YYEEEE. V was shortened by 2 bases and J by 2 bases, with 19 bases between the two germline ends. CDR3 sequence (DNA): TGTGCCAGCAGCTTCGGATTTGACAGCAAGCGTAACACTGAAGCTTTCTTT. Amino acid sequence: CASSFGFDSKRNTEAFF.

The gene calls are TRBV28 and TRBJ1-2, with D unresolved. The V and J ends lost 6 bases and 6 bases respectively, with 20 bases between them. In germline, CDR1 is MDHEN, CDR2 SYDVKM. The CDR3 totals 15 residues. The CDR3 is CASSSFLALQDGYTF. DNA of the CDR3: TGTGCCAGCAGCTCGTTTTTAGCCCTTCAAGATGGCTACACCTTC.

The gene calls are TRBV4-1 and TRBJ2-5; 9 bases map to TRBD2. The J call may be faulty, since TRBJ2-7 better matches the DNA end. In germline, CDR1 is MGHRA, CDR2 YSYEKL. The length of the CDR3 is 15 residues. CDR3 nucleotide sequence: TGCGCCAGCAGCCACGCGGGAGGGCCTCGCTACGAGCAGTACTTC. Encoded protein: CASSHAGGPRYEQYF.

This clone was recorded only once. The sample has other DNA sequences that encode this CDR3 too. This chain uses TRBV6-5 with TRBJ2-7; D perhaps matches TRBD1 (6 bases). Germline CDR1 and CDR2: MNHEY and SVGAGI. The CDR3 totals 14 residues. V shed 4 bases and J shed 3 bases, with 13 bases lying between them. The CDR3 nucleotides are TGTGCCAGCAGTTCCACAGGGTCCAGCTACGAGCAGTACTTC. It yields the protein CASSSTGSSYEQYF.

This chain links TRBV13 with TRBJ2-7; 7 bases agree with TRBD2. CDR1 and CDR2 from the germline V gene are PRHDT and FYEKMQ (reference sequence). After removal of 8 bases from V and 5 bases from J, the junction contained 15 bases not matched to a gene. The CDR3 is 15 amino acids. This CDR3 reads CASSAGGRRENEQYF. In DNA, the CDR3 is TGTGCCAGCTCCGCGGGCGGGAGAAGAGAAAACGAGCAGTACTTC.

The chain uses TRBV2 and TRBJ1-4; 7 bases are a match to TRBD1. The CDR3 runs to 14 residues. Germline V CDR1 and CDR2: SNHLY, FYNNEI. Trimming cost V 6 bases and J 4 bases; bases outside gene matches: 5. The CDR3 region is CASREGQFNEKLFF. The CDR3 DNA reads as TGTGCCAGCAGAGAGGGACAGTTTAATGAAAAACTGTTTTTT.

This clone was picked up one time. The chain has TRBV9 and TRBJ2-7, with 7 bases that match TRBD1. Germline V gives CDR1 SGDLS, CDR2 YYNGEE. The CDR3 is 14 residues long. With V trimmed by 4 bases and J by 2 bases, 6 bases remained unmatched. CDR3 nucleotide sequence: TGTGCCAGCAGCCTCTCGGGACAGACCTACGAGCAGTACTTC. Amino acid sequence: CASSLSGQTYEQYF.

V gene TRBV7-9 combines with J gene TRBJ1-5, with a tentative D call TRBD1 (5 bases). The germline gives CDR1 SEHNR, CDR2 FQNEAQ (reference sequence). V gave up 1 base and J gave up 6 bases, with 10 bases separating them. The CDR3 consists of 14 residues. This chain's CDR3 is CASSLVGEGQPQHF. The DNA of the CDR3 is TGTGCCAGCAGCTTAGTGGGGGAGGGTCAGCCCCAGCATTTT.

This chain uses TRBV11-3 with TRBJ2-1; D not resolved. The germline CDR1 and CDR2 sequences are SGHNT and YENEEA. This CDR3 comprises 14 residues. V was pared by 1 base and J by 1 base, with 5 bases between. CDR3 DNA: TGTGCCAGCAGCTTAGCAGGATCCTACAATGAGCAGTTCTTC. Protein: CASSLAGSYNEQFF. Variable domain in full (rest from reference TRBV11-3 and TRBJ2-1): EAGVVQSPRYKIIEKKQPVAFWCNPISGHNTLYWYLQNLGQGPELLIRYENEEAVDDSQLPKDRFSAERLKGVDSTLKIQPAELGDSAVYLCASSLAGSYNEQFFGPGTRLTVL.

This chain uses TRBV13 with TRBJ1-1; D gene uncertain. This CDR3 is 11 amino acids long. With 1 base removed from V and 7 bases from J, the gap between germline ends came to 4 bases. Germline CDR1 is PRHDT and CDR2 is FYEKMQ (reference sequence). Here the CDR3 reads CASSLVSEAFF. CDR3 sequence (DNA): TGTGCCAGCAGCTTAGTGAGTGAAGCTTTCTTT.

The rearrangement joins TRBV7-9 to TRBJ2-1; tentative D call: TRBD2 (6 bases). Germline values: CDR1 SEHNR, CDR2 FQNEAQ (reference sequence). Trimming shortened V by 2 bases and J by 3 bases, and 14 bases separated the two germline ends. This CDR3 comprises 16 residues. As DNA, the CDR3 is TGTGCCAGCAGCTTAAAGGGGCGGGACCTCTACAATGAGCAGTTCTTC. Translation: CASSLKGRDLYNEQFF.

This clone has a handful of counts. This chain connects TRBV5-6 to TRBJ2-2; TRBD1 matches at 7 bases. Germline CDR1 and CDR2: SGHDT and YYEEEE. V lost 0 bases and J lost 8; bases outside the gene matches: 10. The CDR3 totals 16 residues. The CDR3 coding sequence is TGTGCCAGCAGCTTGGGCCCCCCGACAGGGATTGGGGAGCTGTTTTTT. It is translated as CASSLGPPTGIGELFF.

The chain uses TRBV18 and TRBJ1-1, with TRBD1 matching 7 bases. The V segment lost 4 bases and the J segment 4 bases; nucleotides outside the gene matches: 6. The CDR3 length is 14 residues. The germline V gene has CDR1 KGHSH and CDR2 LQKENI. Here the CDR3 reads CASSRKGAGTEAFF. CDR3 sequence (DNA): TGTGCCAGCTCACGGAAGGGGGCCGGCACTGAAGCTTTCTTT.

This clone was observed a single time. The chain links TRBV7-8 to TRBJ1-3; no clear D. The CDR3 runs 13 residues. The germline V gene encodes CDR1 SGHVS and CDR2 FQNEAQ. Trimming pared 5 bases from V and 2 bases from J, leaving 7 bases between. CDR3 bases: TGTGCCAGCAGCCCCCTTACTGGAAACACCATATATTTT. It encodes CASSPLTGNTIYF.

The J gene is TRBJ1-4, the V gene TRBV18; 8 nucleotides agree with TRBD1. V shed 2 bases and J 8 bases; nucleotides not matched to a gene: 10. The CDR3 runs 16 residues. Germline CDR1 is KGHSH and CDR2 is LQKENI. DNA for the CDR3: TGTGCCAGCTCACCAACATCTGACAGGGGTGGGGAAAAACTGTTTTTT. It translates to CASSPTSDRGGEKLFF.

The J gene is TRBJ2-5, the V gene TRBV5-1, with 8 bases lining up with TRBD1. The J segment lost 4 bases and the V segment lost 4 bases, leaving 3 bases of the junction unmatched. The CDR3 is 13 residues long. Germline V CDR1 and CDR2: SGHRS, YFSETQ. CDR3 sequence reads: CASSATGGETQYF. Written as DNA, the CDR3 is TGCGCCAGCAGCGCTACAGGGGGAGAGACCCAGTACTTC. The whole variable domain, remainder taken from reference TRBV5-1 and TRBJ2-5, is KAGVTQTPRYLIKTRGQQVTLSCSPISGHRSVSWYQQTPGQGLQFLFEYFSETQRNKGNFPGRFSGRQFSNSRSEMNVSTLELGDSALYLCASSATGGETQYFGPGTRLLVL.

The DNA of the CDR3 is TGTGCCAGCAGAGGCGCAGGCTCCTACGAGCAGTACTTC. Protein: CASRGAGSYEQYF. The V and J genes are TRBV27 and TRBJ2-7; no definite D call. V dropped 6 bases and J dropped 0 bases, with 9 bases sitting between them. Germline lookup yields CDR1 MNHEY and CDR2 SMNVEV (reference sequence). This CDR3 has 13 residues.

This clone was counted once. This chain links TRBV10-3 with TRBJ2-7, with TRBD1 as a possible D gene (6 bases). Deletions cut 10 bases from V and 5 bases from J, with 18 bases between. Germline CDR1 is ENHRY and CDR2 is SYGVKD. The CDR3 runs 13 residues. DNA of the CDR3: TGTGCCACCGAGCACCGGGACACCGACGAGCAGTACTTC. Translation: CATEHRDTDEQYF.